This entry is about one T cell receptor (beta chain). V shed 0 bases and J shed 1 base, with 9 bases lying between them. CDR3 size: 15 residues. Germline V gives CDR1 SGHRS, CDR2 YFSETQ. This entry comes from a study of glioma-infiltrating T cells. Amplification of TCR alpha and beta CDR3 regions from RNA used iRepertoire nested multiplex PCR. TCRdb re-called the multiplex PCR reads with MiXCR, one entry per CDR3 protein. The repertoire consists of about 180,000 distinct CDR3 sequences, with roughly 45% occurring once and the leading ten covering about 5.2%. The chain couples TRBV5-1 to TRBJ2-3; D remains ambiguous. The sample comprised glioma tissue, nonneoplastic brain tissue, or PBMCs (not recorded which). The origin of this receptor is a human donor with low-grade glioma or glioblastoma, undergoing nonglioma brain surgery, or in good health (not recorded which). For the CDR3, the DNA is TGCGCCAGCAGCTTGGGTCAAGAGGGCACAGATACGCAGTATTTT. This codes for CASSLGQEGTDTQYF.